This TCR beta chain emerged from a study of T cells in Graves' hyperthyroidism and ophthalmopathy. CDR3 size: 14 residues. CDR1 is LNHDA, CDR2 SQIVND, per germline (reference sequence). The V end lost 3 bases, the J end lost 4 bases, and 12 bases lay between the germline ends. Patients with ophthalmopathy all had a Clinical Activity Score of at least 3, a NOSPECS grade of at least 4 and duration under 3 months. This clonotype was counted only a few times. What was amplified from RNA transcripts were TCR beta CDR3 regions. Primed by the HTBI set, a first-round RT-PCR was run on the TCR CDR3. TCRdb reprocessed the multiplex PCR reads via MiXCR and lists one record per CDR3 protein. There are about 400,000 distinct CDR3 sequences in the sample; over 12% occur only once, and 25% to 30% lies in the top ten.

The receptor was derived from a man aged 50 or older with Graves' ophthalmopathy. Material: blood. The chain employs TRBV19 and TRBJ1-1, with D tentatively TRBD1 (5 bases). CDR3 loop: CASSIQGIGTEAFF. CDR3 bases: TGTGCCAGTAGTATCCAGGGAATCGGCACTGAAGCTTTCTTT. Variable domain in full (rest from reference TRBV19 and TRBJ1-1): DGGITQSPKYLFRKEGQNVTLSCEQNLNHDAMYWYRQDPGQGLRLIYYSQIVNDFQKGDIAEGYSVSREKKESFPLTVTSAQKNPTAFYLCASSIQGIGTEAFFGQGTRLTVV.